This T cell receptor (beta chain) was documented in a study of T-cell reconstitution after alpha-beta-depleted transplantation in children. Germline lookup yields CDR1 KGHDR and CDR2 SFDVKD. The junction had 0 bases not matched to a gene; V was cut back by 0 bases and J by 8 bases. The CDR3 extends over 13 amino acids. Unique molecular identifiers were incorporated into the prepared TCRbeta library. TCRdb independently ran MiXCR on the PCR reads; one entry per CDR3 protein. This table holds 90,000 to 150,000 distinct CDR3 sequences, roughly 23% found once. Study results and limitations: The origin of alpha-beta T cells about two months after transplant was reportedly several hundred expanded graft clones. Some patients showed high day-60 TCRbeta diversity, which derived from surviving recipient T cells and thymic progenitors.

This clonotype occurred a few times. Its antigen is not identified. The receptor comes from a male patient under 10 years old who had a stem cell transplant for chronic granulomatous disease, so the T cells may come from the graft donor. The rearrangement uses TRBV24-1 and TRBJ2-1; TRBD1 agrees at 7 bases. Material: PBMCs, mostly from graft donor cells, obtained 180 days after TCRalphabeta/CD19-depleted stem cell transplant. The CDR3 spells CATSDLQGDEQFF. As DNA, the CDR3 is TGTGCCACCAGTGATTTGCAGGGGGATGAGCAGTTCTTC.